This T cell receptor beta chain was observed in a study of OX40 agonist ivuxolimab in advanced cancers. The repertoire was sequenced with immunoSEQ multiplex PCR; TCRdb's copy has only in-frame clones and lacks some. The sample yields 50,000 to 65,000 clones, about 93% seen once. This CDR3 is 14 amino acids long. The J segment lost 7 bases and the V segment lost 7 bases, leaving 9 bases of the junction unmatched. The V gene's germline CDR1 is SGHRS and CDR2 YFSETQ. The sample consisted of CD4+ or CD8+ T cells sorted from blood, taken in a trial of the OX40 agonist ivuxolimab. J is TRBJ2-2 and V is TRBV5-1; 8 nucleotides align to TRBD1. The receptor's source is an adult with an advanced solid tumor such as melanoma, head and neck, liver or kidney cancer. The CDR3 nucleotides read TGCGCCAGCTGGGATGGACAGGGTGGCGGGGAGCTGTTTTTT. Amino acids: CASWDGQGGGELFF. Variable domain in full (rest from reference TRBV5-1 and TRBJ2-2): KAGVTQTPRYLIKTRGQQVTLSCSPISGHRSVSWYQQTPGQGLQFLFEYFSETQRNKGNFPGRFSGRQFSNSRSEMNVSTLELGDSALYLCASWDGQGGGELFFGEGSRLTVL.